This T cell receptor (beta chain) is drawn from a study of CD8+ T cells in alopecia areata. Turning to this clone: Genes here carry mouse names. The sequenced fragment ends 3 residues before the CDR3 boundary, so the rest is inferred from the germline J gene.

V dropped 3 bases and J dropped 6; count of bases not matched to a gene: 0. Looked up from germline, CDR1 is NSHNY and CDR2 is SYGAGN. CDR3 length equals 13 residues. It was with CD4, CD8alpha, NKG2D, NKG2ACE and other markers that pooled cutaneous lymph node cells were sorted. Sequencing used cDNA as its template, made by extracting RNA and reverse transcribing it. The protocol was immunoSEQ multiplex PCR, while the TCRdb copy is restricted to in-frame clones and leaves out a portion. The sample is made up of about 270,000 clones, none counted only once. Sequencing was performed on CD4+ T cells sorted from a lymph node. This clonotype was sampled from a C3H/HeJ mouse with alopecia areata. MHC haplotype: H2-k. V gene TRBV13-1 combines with J gene TRBJ1-6, with 7 positions matching TRBD1. Being an ORF, TRBJ1-6 has a function that is uncertain. CDR3 sequence reads: CASSAGGNSPLYF. The CDR3 bases that were read are TGTGCCAGCAGTGCAGGGGGTAATTCGCCC.